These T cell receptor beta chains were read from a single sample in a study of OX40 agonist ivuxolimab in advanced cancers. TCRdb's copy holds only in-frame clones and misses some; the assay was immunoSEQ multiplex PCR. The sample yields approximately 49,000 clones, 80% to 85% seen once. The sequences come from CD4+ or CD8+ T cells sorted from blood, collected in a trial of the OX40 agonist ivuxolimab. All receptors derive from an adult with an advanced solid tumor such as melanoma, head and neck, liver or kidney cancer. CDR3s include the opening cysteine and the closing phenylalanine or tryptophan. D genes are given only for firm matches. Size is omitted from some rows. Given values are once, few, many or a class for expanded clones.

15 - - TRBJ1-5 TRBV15 TGTGCCACCAGCTTCGGGACGCCGAGCATCCAGCCCCAGCATTTT CATSFGTPSIQPQHF
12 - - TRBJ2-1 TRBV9 TGTGCCAGCAGCGTACGGTGGGATGAGCAGTTCTTC CASSVRWDEQFF
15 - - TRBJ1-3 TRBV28 TGTGCCAGCAGGAGATCAGGCTACTCTGGAAACACCATATATTTT CASRRSGYSGNTIYF
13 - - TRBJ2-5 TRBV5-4 TGTGCCAGCAGCAGAGGTCGCGAAGAGACCCAGTACTTC CASSRGREETQYF
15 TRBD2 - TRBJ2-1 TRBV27 TGTGCCAGCAGTCAGGGGACTAGCGGAGTCAATGAGCAGTTCTTC CASSQGTSGVNEQFF
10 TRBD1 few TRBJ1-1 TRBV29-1 TGCAGCGTTGGAACAGGGGGAGCTTTCTTT CSVGTGGAFF
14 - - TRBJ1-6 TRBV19 TGTGCCAGTAGTATAAGAGGGATTAATTCACCCCTCCACTTT CASSIRGINSPLHF
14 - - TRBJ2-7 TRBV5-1 TGCGCCAGCAGCTTCACCGGGACCTCCTACGAGCAGTACTTC CASSFTGTSYEQYF
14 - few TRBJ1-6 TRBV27 TGTGCCAGCAGTAGCGGAGGGGCAGGGTCACCCCTCCACTTT CASSSGGAGSPLHF
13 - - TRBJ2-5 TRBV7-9 TGTGCCAGCAGCTTTTCCGAGGGAGAGACCCAGTACTTC CASSFSEGETQYF
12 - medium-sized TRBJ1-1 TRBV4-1 TGCGCCAGCAGCCAAGGTGGGGCTGAAGCTTTCTTT CASSQGGAEAFF
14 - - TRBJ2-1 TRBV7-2 TGTGCCAGCAGCTTCTGGGGCCCTTACAATGAGCAGTTCTTC CASSFWGPYNEQFF
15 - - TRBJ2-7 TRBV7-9 TGTGCCAGCAGCTTAGGGGTTAGTCCCCCCTACGAGCAGTACTTC CASSLGVSPPYEQYF
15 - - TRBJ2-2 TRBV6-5 TGTGCCAGCAGCCCCCAGCGGAGCAACACCGGGGAGCTGTTTTTT CASSPQRSNTGELFF
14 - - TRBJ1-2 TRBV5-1 TGCGCCAGCAGCAGGAGTGAGGGATACTCGGGCTACACCTTC CASSRSEGYSGYTF
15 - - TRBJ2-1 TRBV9 TGTGCCAGCAGCGTAGATTGGGGGCCCTCCAATGAGCAGTTCTTC CASSVDWGPSNEQFF